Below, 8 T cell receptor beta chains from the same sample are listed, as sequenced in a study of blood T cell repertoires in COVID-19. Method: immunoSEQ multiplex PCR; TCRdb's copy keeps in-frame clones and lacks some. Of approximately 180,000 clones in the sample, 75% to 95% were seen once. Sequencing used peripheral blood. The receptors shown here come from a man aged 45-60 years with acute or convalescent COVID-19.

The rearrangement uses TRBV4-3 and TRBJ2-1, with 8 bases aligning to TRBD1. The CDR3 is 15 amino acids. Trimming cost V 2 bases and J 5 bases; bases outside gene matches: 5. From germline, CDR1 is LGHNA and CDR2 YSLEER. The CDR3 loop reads CASSQRDRYNNEQFF. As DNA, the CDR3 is TGCGCCAGCAGCCAACGGGACAGGTATAACAATGAGCAGTTCTTC.

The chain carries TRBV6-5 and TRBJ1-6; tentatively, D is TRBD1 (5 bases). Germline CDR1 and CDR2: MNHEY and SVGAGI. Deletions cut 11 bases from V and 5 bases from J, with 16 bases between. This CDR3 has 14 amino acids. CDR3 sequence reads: CASSRTGDNSPLHF. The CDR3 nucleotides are TGTGCCTCAAGTCGCACAGGTGATAATTCACCCCTCCACTTT.

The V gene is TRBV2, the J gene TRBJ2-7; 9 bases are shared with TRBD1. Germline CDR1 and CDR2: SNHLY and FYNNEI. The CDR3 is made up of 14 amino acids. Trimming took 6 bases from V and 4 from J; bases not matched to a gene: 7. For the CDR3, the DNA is TGTGCCAGCAGAGAGCCGGGACAGGGATACGAGCAGTACGTC. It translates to CASREPGQGYEQYV.

The CDR3 reads CASSITLSSYEQYV. The CDR3 DNA reads TGTGCCAGTAGTATAACCCTGAGCTCCTACGAGCAGTACGTC. The chain has TRBV19 and TRBJ2-7; D is undetermined. The CDR3 has 14 residues. Germline assignment: CDR1 LNHDA and CDR2 SQIVND (reference sequence). Trimming took off 2 bases at V and 0 bases at J, with 8 bases between the two ends.

DNA for the CDR3: TGTGCCAGCAGAAAAGGGACTAGCGGGAGGGCAAAAGATACGCAGTATTTT. Translated: CASRKGTSGRAKDTQYF. The chain uses TRBV3-1 (or the pseudogene TRBV3-2) and TRBJ2-3; 16 positions match TRBD2. V was clipped by 6 bases and J by 5 bases; unmatched bases: 8. Per germline, CDR1 LGHDT and CDR2 YNNKEL (reference sequence). The CDR3 covers 17 residues.

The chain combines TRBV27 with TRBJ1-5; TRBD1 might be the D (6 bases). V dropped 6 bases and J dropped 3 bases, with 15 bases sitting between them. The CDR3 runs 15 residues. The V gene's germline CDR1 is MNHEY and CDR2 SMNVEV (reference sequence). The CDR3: CASRLHMGHNQPQHF. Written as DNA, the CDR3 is TGTGCCAGCAGGTTACATATGGGACACAATCAGCCCCAGCATTTT.

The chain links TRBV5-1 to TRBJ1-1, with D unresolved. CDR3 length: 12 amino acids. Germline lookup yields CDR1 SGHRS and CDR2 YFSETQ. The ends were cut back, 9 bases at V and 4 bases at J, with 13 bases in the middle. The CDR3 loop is CATSWEGTEAFF. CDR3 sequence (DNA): TGCGCCACCTCCTGGGAGGGCACTGAAGCTTTCTTT.

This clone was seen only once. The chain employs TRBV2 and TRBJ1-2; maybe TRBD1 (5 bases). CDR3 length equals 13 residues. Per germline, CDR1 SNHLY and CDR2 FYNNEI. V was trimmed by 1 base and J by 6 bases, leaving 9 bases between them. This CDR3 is CASSEGHRNGYTF. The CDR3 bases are TGTGCCAGCAGTGAAGGGCACAGGAATGGCTACACCTTC.